This T cell receptor beta chain originates from a study of T cells in Graves' hyperthyroidism and ophthalmopathy. This CDR3 comprises 12 residues. Germline assignment: CDR1 SQVTM and CDR2 ANQGSEA. Amplification of TCR beta CDR3 regions was performed using RNA transcripts as template. HTBI primers were the set used in a first-round RT-PCR of the TCR CDR3. TCRdb passed the multiplex PCR reads through MiXCR, listing each CDR3 protein once. The sample shows approximately 360,000 distinct CDR3 sequences, around a sixth of them seen only once. As regards this clonotype: A junction boundary mismatches the germline segment, possibly from a read error.

This clonotype originated in a young woman with Graves' hyperthyroidism that later progressed to Graves' ophthalmopathy. Sequenced: blood. The V gene is TRBV29-1, the J gene TRBJ2-5, with a weak D call TRBD2 (6 bases). In DNA, the CDR3 is TGCAGCGTAACAACTAGCCAAAAGACCCAGTACTTC. Its translation is CSVTTSQKTQYF.